Presented here are 12 T cell receptor beta chains from one specimen sequenced in a study of post-analysis software for immune sequencing data. Study-level results: Controls had lower frequencies than patients of about 5 TRBV segments, which included TRBV5-6, TRBV5-1 and TRBV20-1.

cDNA libraries for TCR beta contained unique molecular identifiers. TCRdb recomputed calls from the PCR reads with MiXCR, one row per CDR3 protein. The repertoire consists of about 560,000 distinct CDR3 sequences, with roughly 46% occurring once and the leading ten covering about 1.5%. These receptors have no known antigen. Sequencing was carried out using blood. The source of these receptors is a girl aged 10-17 years with multiple sclerosis.

This CDR3 reads CAISDPTDFYGYTF. CDR3 coding DNA: TGTGCCATCAGTGACCCCACAGATTTCTATGGCTACACCTTC. The chain carries TRBV10-3 and TRBJ1-2; unclear D gene. This CDR3 region has 14 residues. V was trimmed by 3 bases and J by 4 bases, leaving 12 bases between them. Germline CDR1 is ENHRY and CDR2 is SYGVKD.

The CDR3 region is CASSYLLGTVTDTQYF. The CDR3 region has the DNA TGTGCCAGCAGCTACTTACTGGGGACAGTCACAGATACGCAGTATTTT. The rearrangement joins TRBV5-5 to TRBJ2-3, with 7 bases identical to TRBD1. With 3 bases clipped from V and 2 bases from J, the junction kept 9 bases outside the gene matches. CDR3 length: 16 amino acids. Germline CDR1 SGHKS, CDR2 YYEKEE (reference sequence). The entire variable domain, with the rest obtained from reference TRBV5-5 and TRBJ2-3, is as follows: DAGVTQSPTHLIKTRGQQVTLRCSPISGHKSVSWYQQVLGQGPQFIFQYYEKEERGRGNFPDRFSARQFPNYSSELNVNALLLGDSALYLCASSYLLGTVTDTQYFGPGTRLTVL.

This clonotype was seen more than once but under ten times. The chain joins TRBV6-6 to TRBJ2-1; D unclear. Germline-derived CDR1 and CDR2 are MNHNY and SVGAGI (reference sequence). The CDR3 is 11 residues long. With 2 bases removed from V and 11 bases from J, the gap between germline ends came to 7 bases. The CDR3 sequence: CASSYAAQQFF. CDR3 nucleotides: TGTGCCAGCAGTTACGCGGCTCAGCAGTTCTTC.

The CDR3 bases are TGCAGCGTTTCGGGACAATGGGACACTGAAGCTTTCTTT. It specifies CSVSGQWDTEAFF. This chain links TRBV29-1 with TRBJ1-1; D possibly corresponds to TRBD1 (6 bases). V shed 5 bases and J shed 3 bases, with 13 bases lying between them. This CDR3 is 13 amino acids long. Germline V lookup: CDR1 SQVTM, CDR2 ANQGSEA.

The rearrangement uses TRBV20-1 and TRBJ2-1; D call uncertain. The ends were cut back, 0 bases at V and 2 bases at J, with 8 bases in the middle. CDR3 length equals 14 residues. Germline CDR1 reads DFQATT; CDR2 reads SNEGSKA (reference sequence). Here the CDR3 reads CSAREGPPYNEQFF. CDR3 nucleotide sequence: TGCAGTGCTAGAGAAGGGCCACCCTACAATGAGCAGTTCTTC.

This clonotype was seen a few times. The chain combines TRBV7-3 with TRBJ1-2; D possibly corresponds to TRBD1 (5 bases). V shed 2 bases and J shed 4 bases, with 14 bases lying between them. Germline CDR1 and CDR2: SGHTA and FQGTGA. The CDR3 consists of 15 residues. CDR3 sequence (DNA): TGTGCCAGCAGCTTATCTGCTGGTCAGGGCTATGGCTACACCTTC. This gives the protein CASSLSAGQGYGYTF.

A remark on this clonotype: An end of the junction differs from the germline gene, which may be a read error. The chain has TRBV12-3 or TRBV12-4 and TRBJ1-4; D possibly corresponds to TRBD1 (5 bases). The CDR3 is 14 amino acids. The CDR3 loop is CASSLPGINEKLFF. The DNA for the CDR3 is TGTGCCAGCAGCCTTCCAGGGATTAATGAAAAGCTGTTTTTT.

This clonotype was seen only a few times. The chain has TRBV2 and TRBJ2-7; D is unresolved. Looked up from germline, CDR1 is SNHLY and CDR2 is FYNNEI. This CDR3 has 11 residues. With 6 bases removed from V and 10 bases from J, the gap between germline ends came to 13 bases. As DNA, the CDR3 is TGTGCCAGCAGCCAAGGGAAGTCCCAGTACTTC. As protein: CASSQGKSQYF.

The chain links TRBV5-1 to TRBJ2-3, with no clear D. CDR3 length: 14 amino acids. CDR1 SGHRS and CDR2 YFSETQ come from the germline V gene. V was clipped by 5 bases and J by 4 bases, with 14 bases between them. CDR3 protein: CASRLTARSDTQYF. The DNA for the CDR3 is TGCGCCAGCAGACTGACGGCGCGGTCAGATACGCAGTATTTT.

V and J are TRBV20-1 and TRBJ1-5, with D perhaps matching TRBD1 (5 bases). The germline gives CDR1 DFQATT, CDR2 SNEGSKA (reference sequence). V lost 0 bases and J 0 bases, leaving 24 bases between the germline ends. CDR3 length: 20 amino acids. CDR3 region: CSARDRWQGKALHSNQPQHF. DNA of the CDR3: TGCAGTGCTAGAGATAGGTGGCAGGGAAAGGCTCTTCATAGCAATCAGCCCCAGCATTTT.

This clonotype appeared a few times. V is TRBV5-1 and J is TRBJ2-7; weak D call: TRBD2 (6 bases). This CDR3 has 14 amino acids. V lost 3 bases and J 1 base, leaving 11 bases between the germline ends. Germline V CDR1 and CDR2: SGHRS, YFSETQ. The CDR3 protein is CASSSGLLSYEQYF. The CDR3 nucleotides read TGCGCCAGCAGCTCGGGACTTTTATCCTACGAGCAGTACTTC.

In this sample, this clonotype turned up a few times. The chain is built from TRBV21-1 and TRBJ1-2; TRBD1 reflects the table's D call only, with no check against the DNA. TRBV21-1 has pseudogene status. The CDR3 has 17 amino acids. CDR3 DNA sequence: TGTGCCAGCACCCCAAGGAGAGGGGGCCCCCCTAACTATGGCTACACCTTC. Translation gives CASTPRRGGPPNYGYTF.